The 20 T cell receptor beta chains given below trace back to one sample, sequenced in a study of OX40 agonist ivuxolimab in advanced cancers. Repertoires were generated with immunoSEQ multiplex PCR, while TCRdb's copy carries only in-frame clones and drops some. The sample carries some 59,000 clones, about nine tenths recorded once. The specimen comprised CD4+ or CD8+ T cells sorted from blood, sampled in a trial of the OX40 agonist ivuxolimab. These receptors all come from an adult with an advanced solid tumor such as melanoma, head and neck, liver or kidney cancer.

J is TRBJ1-3 and V is TRBV30; 7 bases are shared with TRBD1. The CDR3 runs to 14 residues. V trimming: 5 bases; J trimming: 4 bases; junction bases outside the gene matches: 8. Germline V lookup: CDR1 GTSNPN, CDR2 SVGIG (reference sequence). The CDR3 is CAWQRGLEGNTIYF. CDR3 DNA sequence: TGTGCCTGGCAAAGGGGGCTAGAGGGAAACACCATATATTTT.

This chain joins TRBV5-4 and TRBJ2-2; 7 bases agree with TRBD1. Germline lookup yields CDR1 SGHNT and CDR2 YYREEE (reference sequence). J lost 2 bases, V lost 2 bases, and 3 bases had no gene match. The CDR3 spans 15 residues. CDR3 loop: CASSFKGANTGELFF. In nucleotides, the CDR3 is TGTGCCAGCAGCTTCAAGGGGGCCAACACCGGGGAGCTGTTTTTT.

This clone has a handful of counts. The chain couples TRBV30 to TRBJ2-1; weak D call: TRBD1 (5 bases). Trimming removed 2 bases at V and 6 bases at J, with 8 bases between. The CDR3 contains 12 residues. Germline-derived CDR1 and CDR2 are GTSNPN and SVGIG (reference sequence). The CDR3 region has the DNA TGTGCCTGGAGTACAGGAAGCAATGAGCAGTTCTTC. The encoded protein is CAWSTGSNEQFF.

This clone appeared a single time. V and J are TRBV30 and TRBJ2-1; TRBD1 aligns across 9 bases. With 6 bases clipped from V and 10 bases from J, the junction kept 13 bases outside the gene matches. This CDR3 has 14 amino acids. Germline loops: CDR1 GTSNPN, CDR2 SVGIG (reference sequence). For the CDR3, the DNA is TGTGCCTGTACCACCGGGACAGGGATCAGGGAGCAGTTCTTC. Residues: CACTTGTGIREQFF.

This chain links TRBV7-8 with TRBJ2-2, with 15 bases lining up with TRBD2. The CDR3 spans 17 residues. Germline V CDR1 and CDR2: SGHVS, FQNEAQ. J lost 8 bases, V lost 6 bases, and 10 bases had no gene match. The CDR3 loop reads CASRDPGTSGRRGELFF. CDR3 in DNA: TGTGCCAGCAGAGATCCCGGGACTAGCGGGAGGCGGGGGGAGCTGTTTTTT.

V is TRBV6-6 and J is TRBJ2-7; D possibly uses TRBD1 or TRBD2 (5 bases each). The CDR3 has 15 residues. The germline CDR1 and CDR2 sequences are MNHNY and SVGAGI (reference sequence). Trimming took off 10 bases at V and 7 bases at J, with 26 bases between the two ends. In DNA form, the CDR3 reads TGTGCCACCCTAGCTGGCGACCTAGGGGTTCAAGAGCAGTACTTC. It translates to CATLAGDLGVQEQYF.

A word on this clone: Mismatch with germline at one junction end may stem from a read error. The chain employs TRBV28 and TRBJ1-1; 7 nucleotides align to TRBD1. Germline CDR1 reads MDHEN; CDR2 reads SYDVKM. This CDR3 spans 16 amino acids. CDR3 sequence: CASSGATGAGNNEAFF. CDR3 bases: TGTGCCAGCAGCGGTGCTACAGGGGCCGGGAACAATGAAGCTTTCTTT. The entire variable domain, with the rest obtained from reference TRBV28 and TRBJ1-1, is as follows: DVKVTQSSRYLVKRTGEKVFLECVQDMDHENMFWYRQDPGLGLRLIYFSYDVKMKEKGDIPEGYSVSREKKERFSLILESASTNQTSMYLCASSGATGAGNNEAFFGQGTRLTVV.

The J gene is TRBJ2-3, the V gene TRBV30; no firm D call. In germline, CDR1 is GTSNPN, CDR2 SVGIG (reference sequence). This CDR3 spans 11 amino acids. The V gene lost 5 bases and the J gene lost 1 base, with 4 bases spanning the gap. Here the CDR3 DNA reads TGTGCCTGGCCACGCACAGATACGCAGTATTTT. As protein: CAWPRTDTQYF.

The V gene is TRBV18, the J gene TRBJ2-1; weak D call: TRBD2 (6 bases). The CDR3 runs to 13 residues. With 3 bases removed from V and 7 bases from J, the gap between germline ends came to 10 bases. Germline CDR1 is KGHSH and CDR2 is LQKENI. The CDR3: CASSPPGRNEQFF. As DNA, the CDR3 is TGTGCCAGCTCACCCCCCGGGAGAAATGAGCAGTTCTTC.

The chain combines TRBV5-5 with TRBJ2-1, with TRBD2 matching 12 bases. With V trimmed by 2 bases and J by 13 bases, 13 bases remained unmatched. Looked up from germline, CDR1 is SGHKS and CDR2 is YYEKEE (reference sequence). CDR3 length: 16 amino acids. CDR3 loop: CASSLVSGLAGAGQFF. The CDR3 DNA is TGTGCCAGCAGCTTAGTATCGGGACTAGCGGGCGCTGGACAGTTCTTC.

V usage is TRBV30 and J usage is TRBJ2-7; no definite D call. V gave up 6 bases and J gave up 6 bases, with 12 bases separating them. Germline V gene lookup returns CDR1 GTSNPN and CDR2 SVGIG (reference sequence). The CDR3 is made up of 11 amino acids. In nucleotides, the CDR3 is TGTGCCTGCGATAAGGGTTTCGAGCAGTACTTC. Its translation: CACDKGFEQYF.

The rearrangement joins TRBV4-1 to TRBJ1-5; D remains ambiguous. Germline CDR1 MGHRA, CDR2 YSYEKL. This CDR3 contains 15 residues. The germline V and J ends were trimmed by 2 bases and 3 bases, with 11 bases remaining between them. The CDR3, as DNA: TGCGCCAGCAGCCAACAAGGCCAGATCAATCAGCCCCAGCATTTT. As protein: CASSQQGQINQPQHF.

This chain connects TRBV2 to TRBJ1-5; D call uncertain. Germline V gives CDR1 SNHLY, CDR2 FYNNEI. This CDR3 region has 13 residues. Trimming removed 4 bases at V and 1 base at J, with 5 bases between. The CDR3 nucleotides are TGTGCCAGCAGTGTGGGCAGCAATCAGCCCCAGCATTTT. Its translation: CASSVGSNQPQHF.

The CDR3: CASSPPGLAGENEQFF. The CDR3 DNA reads TGTGCCAGCAGCCCACCGGGACTAGCGGGAGAAAATGAGCAGTTCTTC. This chain links TRBV7-9 with TRBJ2-1, with 14 bases matching TRBD2. V lost 5 bases and J lost 7; bases outside the gene matches: 7. The V gene's germline CDR1 is SEHNR and CDR2 FQNEAQ (reference sequence). The CDR3 consists of 16 residues.

The J gene is TRBJ2-7, the V gene TRBV28; 8 bases map to TRBD1. In germline, CDR1 is MDHEN, CDR2 SYDVKM. V shed 3 bases, J shed 4 bases, and the junction held 17 bases outside the gene matches. This CDR3 is 18 amino acids long. Here the CDR3 reads CASSLVYPRTGFGYEQYF. CDR3 nucleotides: TGTGCCAGCAGTTTGGTCTACCCCCGGACAGGGTTTGGGTACGAGCAGTACTTC.

This chain joins TRBV11-2 and TRBJ2-3; D might be TRBD2 (6 bases). Trimming stripped 1 base from V and 3 bases from J, with 17 bases between. CDR1 SGHAT and CDR2 FQNNGV come from the germline V gene. The length of the CDR3 is 17 residues. CDR3 sequence reads: CASSLGRGPVLTDTQYF. The CDR3 DNA reads TGTGCCAGCAGCTTAGGGAGGGGCCCAGTCCTGACAGATACGCAGTATTTT.

This clone was found a few times. This chain links TRBV20-1 with TRBJ2-7; the D call may be TRBD1 or TRBD2 (5 bases each). Deletions cut 2 bases from V and 6 bases from J, with 8 bases between. Germline values: CDR1 DFQATT, CDR2 SNEGSKA (reference sequence). This CDR3 comprises 11 residues. The CDR3 coding sequence is TGCAGTGCTAGAACCGGGACCGAGCAGTACTTC. It is translated as CSARTGTEQYF.

The V call is TRBV4-1, the J call TRBJ1-5; no firm D call. V lost 3 bases, J lost 0 bases, and 9 bases lay in between. Germline V gene data show CDR1 as MGHRA and CDR2 as YSYEKL. The CDR3 totals 15 residues. The CDR3 sequence is CASSQAGNSNQPQHF. CDR3 coding DNA: TGCGCCAGCAGCCAGGCAGGCAATAGCAATCAGCCCCAGCATTTT.

The chain is built from TRBV10-1 and TRBJ1-1; D remains ambiguous. V shed 6 bases and J shed 2 bases, with 10 bases lying between them. Germline V lookup: CDR1 WNHNN, CDR2 SYGVQD (reference sequence). The CDR3 covers 13 residues. The CDR3 sequence is CASSLRSNTEAFF. The CDR3 nucleotides read TGCGCCAGCAGCCTGAGATCTAACACTGAAGCTTTCTTT.

The rearrangement uses TRBV6-5 and TRBJ2-2; 8 nucleotides line up with TRBD1. Germline V CDR1 and CDR2: MNHEY, SVGAGI. After removal of 2 bases from V and 8 bases from J, the junction contained 4 bases not matched to a gene. This CDR3 comprises 14 residues. The CDR3 here is CASSYRRGRGELFF. The CDR3, as DNA: TGTGCCAGCAGTTACCGCAGGGGGCGTGGGGAGCTGTTTTTT.